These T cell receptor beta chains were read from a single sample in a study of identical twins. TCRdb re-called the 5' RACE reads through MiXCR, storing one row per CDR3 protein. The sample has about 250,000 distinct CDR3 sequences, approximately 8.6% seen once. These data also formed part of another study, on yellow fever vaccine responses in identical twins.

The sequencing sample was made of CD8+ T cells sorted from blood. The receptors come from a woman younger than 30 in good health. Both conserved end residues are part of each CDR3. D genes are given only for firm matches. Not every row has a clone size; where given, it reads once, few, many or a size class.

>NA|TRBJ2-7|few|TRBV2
CASSGGEQYF
TGTGCCAGCAGTGGGGGTGAGCAGTACTTC
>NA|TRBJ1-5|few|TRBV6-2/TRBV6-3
CASSYGQSNQPQHF
TGTGCCAGCAGTTACGGACAGAGCAATCAGCCCCAGCATTTT
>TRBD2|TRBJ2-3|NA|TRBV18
CASSLWTSVTDTQYF
TGTGCCAGCTCTCTGTGGACTAGCGTGACAGATACGCAGTATTTT
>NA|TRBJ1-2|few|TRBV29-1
CSDTGSYTF
TGCAGCGATACGGGGAGCTACACCTTC
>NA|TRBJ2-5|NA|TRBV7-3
CASSSNGDQETQYF
TGTGCCAGCAGCTCCAACGGGGATCAAGAGACCCAGTACTTC
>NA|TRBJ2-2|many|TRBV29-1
CSAREGNTGELFF
TGCAGCGCCAGAGAAGGGAACACCGGGGAGCTGTTTTTT
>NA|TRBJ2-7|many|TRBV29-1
CSVEGPGSSYEQYF
TGCAGCGTTGAAGGACCCGGGTCGTCCTACGAGCAGTACTTC
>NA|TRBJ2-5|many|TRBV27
CASSLNRGTPQETQYF
TGTGCCAGCAGTTTAAATCGTGGGACACCTCAAGAGACCCAGTACTTC
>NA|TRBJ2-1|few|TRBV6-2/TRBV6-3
CASSRGLGSGSSYNEQFF
TGTGCCAGCAGCCGTGGGTTAGGTAGCGGTAGCTCCTACAATGAGCAGTTCTTC
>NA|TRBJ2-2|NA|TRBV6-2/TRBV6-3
CASSNPGTLAGTGELFF
TGTGCCAGCAGTAACCCCGGGACCCTCGCGGGCACCGGGGAGCTGTTTTTT
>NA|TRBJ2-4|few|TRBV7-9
CASSGGGVAKNIQYF
TGTGCCAGCAGCGGTGGTGGTGTAGCCAAAAACATTCAGTACTTC
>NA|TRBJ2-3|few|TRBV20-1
CSARVKGSSTDTQYF
TGCAGTGCTAGAGTTAAGGGCTCGTCCACAGATACGCAGTATTTT
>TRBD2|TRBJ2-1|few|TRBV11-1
CASSQPGTSGGTLNEQFF
TGTGCCAGCAGCCAACCCGGGACTAGCGGGGGGACCTTAAATGAGCAGTTCTTC
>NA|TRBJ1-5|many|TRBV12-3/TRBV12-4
CASSLWQSNQPQHF
TGTGCCAGCAGTTTATGGCAGAGCAATCAGCCCCAGCATTTT
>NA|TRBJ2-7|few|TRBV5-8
CASSLPGLESSYEQYF
TGTGCCAGCAGCCTCCCGGGACTGGAAAGCTCCTACGAGCAGTACTTC
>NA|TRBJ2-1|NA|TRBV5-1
CASSLDWSDNEQFF
TGCGCCAGCAGCTTGGACTGGTCAGACAATGAGCAGTTCTTC
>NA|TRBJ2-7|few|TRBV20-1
CSAREAGYEQYF
TGCAGTGCTAGAGAGGCGGGATACGAGCAGTACTTC
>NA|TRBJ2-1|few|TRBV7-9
CASARGNEQFF
TGTGCCTCCGCCCGGGGCAATGAGCAGTTCTTC
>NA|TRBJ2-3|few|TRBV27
CASSGSPLPTQYF
TGTGCCAGCAGTGGGTCCCCGCTCCCTACGCAGTATTTT
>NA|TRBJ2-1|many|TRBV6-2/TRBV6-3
CASSRWGSSDDEQFF
TGTGCCAGCAGCCGCTGGGGCTCCTCGGACGATGAGCAGTTCTTC
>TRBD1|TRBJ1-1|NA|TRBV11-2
CASSISYATQGGRTGTTEAFF
TGTGCCAGCAGCATCTCATATGCCACACAGGGGGGAAGGACCGGGACCACTGAAGCTTTCTTT
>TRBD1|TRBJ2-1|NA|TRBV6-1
CASKPKTGLNEQFF
TGTGCCAGCAAACCAAAGACAGGGCTTAATGAGCAGTTCTTC
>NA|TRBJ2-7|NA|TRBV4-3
CASSQDASEYEQYF
TGCGCCAGCAGCCAAGATGCAAGTGAGTACGAGCAGTACTTC
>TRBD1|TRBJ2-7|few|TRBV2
CASSDLIKDRGSYEQYF
TGTGCCAGCAGTGATCTAATTAAGGACAGGGGGTCCTACGAGCAGTACTTC
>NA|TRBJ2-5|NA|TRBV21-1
CASSPQTRETQYF
TGTGCCAGCAGCCCGCAGACTAGAGAGACCCAGTACTTC
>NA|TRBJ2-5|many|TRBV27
CASRGPEGSQYF
TGTGCCAGCAGGGGACCGGAGGGGTCCCAGTACTTC
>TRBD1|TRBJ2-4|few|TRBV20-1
CSAWDRGLSGAKNIQYF
TGCAGTGCTTGGGACAGGGGGCTGAGCGGAGCCAAAAACATTCAGTACTTC
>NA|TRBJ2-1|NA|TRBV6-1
CASSEHRKPYNEQFF
TGTGCCAGCAGTGAACACAGAAAACCTTACAATGAGCAGTTCTTC
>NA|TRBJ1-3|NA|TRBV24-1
CATSDSAVSGNTIYF
TGTGCCACCAGTGATTCGGCAGTCTCTGGAAACACCATATATTTT
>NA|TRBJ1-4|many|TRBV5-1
CASSSRDQPENEKLFF
TGCGCCAGCAGCTCCCGTGACCAACCAGAGAATGAAAAACTGTTTTTT
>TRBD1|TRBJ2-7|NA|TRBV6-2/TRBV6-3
CASRPGDRGLYEQYF
TGTGCCAGCAGACCTGGGGACAGGGGACTCTACGAGCAGTACTTC
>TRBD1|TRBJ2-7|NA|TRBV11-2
CASSLDTRQGYEQYF
TGTGCCAGCAGCTTAGATACGAGACAGGGCTACGAGCAGTACTTC
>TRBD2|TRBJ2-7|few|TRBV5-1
CASSGGTSGDREQYF
TGCGCCAGCAGCGGGGGGACTAGCGGGGATCGGGAGCAGTACTTC
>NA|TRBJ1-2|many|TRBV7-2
CASSSPFTLNYGYTF
TGTGCCAGCAGCTCCCCCTTCACACTAAACTATGGCTACACCTTC
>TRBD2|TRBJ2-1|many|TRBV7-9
CASSLVLAGGYQAQFF
TGTGCCAGCAGCCTAGTCTTGGCGGGGGGGTACCAGGCCCAGTTCTTC
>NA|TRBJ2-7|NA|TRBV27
CASSLSSSAAGTYEQYF
TGTGCCAGCAGTTTATCTTCGTCGGCGGCAGGAACCTACGAGCAGTACTTC
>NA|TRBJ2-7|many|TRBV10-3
CAITRTPDEQYF
TGTGCCATCACTAGGACTCCGGACGAGCAGTACTTC
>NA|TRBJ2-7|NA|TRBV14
CASSHGGIGNEQYF
TGTGCCAGCAGCCATGGGGGAATTGGGAACGAGCAGTACTTC
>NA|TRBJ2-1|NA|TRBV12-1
CASSFPSAPTSGGTQPTSYDEQFF
TGTGCCAGCAGCTTTCCCTCCGCGCCAACTAGCGGGGGAACCCAACCGACCTCCTACGATGAGCAGTTCTTC
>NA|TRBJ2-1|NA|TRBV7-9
CASSLSGGNYNEQFF
TGTGCCAGCAGCTTATCTGGGGGGAACTACAATGAGCAGTTCTTC
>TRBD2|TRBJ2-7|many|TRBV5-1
CASSSGTSGRNSLEQYF
TGCGCCAGCAGCTCCGGGACTAGCGGGAGGAACTCCCTCGAGCAGTACTTC